This T cell receptor (beta chain) was observed in a study of shared clonotypes between healthy human individuals. Study at large: The study used three CD4 naive, three CD4 memory, two CD8 naive and one CD8 memory plate per donor. Study-wide results and limits: Compared with clonotypes that all four donors shared, non-shared clonotypes had lower generation probabilities.

Profiling relied on immunoSEQ multiplex PCR, and the TCRdb table lists in-frame clones only, not all of them. The sample holds about 2.3 million clones, less than 95% seen once. The V end was cut by 0 bases, the J end by 0 bases, with 12 bases between. The CDR3 totals 16 residues. The germline V gene encodes CDR1 SGHRS and CDR2 YFSETQ. As concerns this clone: Its antigen is undetermined.

The V call is TRBV5-1, the J call TRBJ1-1; tentatively, D is TRBD1 (6 bases). Source material: naive CD4+ T cells from PBMCs. Subset: CD45RA+ positively selected. The TCR comes from a young man in good health. Some clones in this sample may be carry-over from other donors' samples. The CDR3 sequence: CASSLASGDMNTEAFF. CDR3 sequence (DNA): TGCGCCAGCAGCTTGGCGTCAGGGGACATGAACACTGAAGCTTTCTTT.